This T cell receptor beta chain was observed in a study of post-analysis software for immune sequencing data. Trimming cost V 4 bases and J 5 bases; bases outside gene matches: 6. Germline V gives CDR1 SGHRS, CDR2 YFSETQ. The CDR3 runs to 13 residues. Study findings and constraints: Patients had higher frequencies than controls of a handful of TRBV segments, including TRBV5-6, TRBV5-1 and TRBV20-1.

Unique molecular identifiers were built into the TCR beta cDNA libraries. From the PCR reads, TCRdb called clonotypes with MiXCR, one entry per CDR3 protein. The sample lists hundreds of thousands of distinct CDR3 sequences; 59% were seen once. For this clonotype: The antigen remains undetermined.

The TCR was taken from a girl aged 2 to 9 with multiple sclerosis. Sequences were obtained from blood. The chain carries TRBV5-1 and TRBJ2-7, with 7 bases identical to TRBD1. This chain's CDR3 is CASSLTGVHEQYF. CDR3 coding DNA: TGCGCCAGCAGCCTCACAGGGGTCCACGAGCAGTACTTC.